Below, 25 T cell receptor beta chains from the same sample are listed, as sequenced in a study of CD4 and CD8 cells across lung adenocarcinoma regions. TCRdb passed the PCR reads through MiXCR, listing each CDR3 protein once. The sample consists of thousands of distinct CDR3 sequences, approximately 61% of them appearing once. The material sequenced was CD4+ T cells from the center of a lung tumor. All receptors come from a female donor with lung adenocarcinoma. The CD4 and CD8 labels of this study may be unreliable.

CDR3 coding DNA: TGTGCGGGCAGCGGGGGCCGAGACACAGATACGCAGTATTTT. Its translation: CAGSGGRDTDTQYF. The gene calls are TRBV6-1 and TRBJ2-3; TRBD2 matches at 8 bases. This CDR3 contains 14 residues. The germline CDR1 and CDR2 sequences are MNHNS and SASEGT.

Turning to this clonotype: One end of the junction is discordant with germline, which a read error may explain. The genes are TRBV7-7 and TRBJ2-1; 11 positions agree with TRBD2. The CDR3 consists of 15 residues. Germline CDR1 is SSHAT and CDR2 is FNYEAQ (reference sequence). CDR3 bases: TGTGCTAGCAGCTTAGTAGCGGGAGGGAATAATGAGCAGTTCTTC. Protein product: CASSLVAGGNNEQFF.

DNA of the CDR3: TGTGCCAGCAGCTTACTGGGGGCAAATTCACCCCTCCACTTT. This translates into CASSLLGANSPLHF. This chain links TRBV7-2 with TRBJ1-6, with TRBD1 as a possible D gene (6 bases). CDR1 and CDR2 from the germline V gene are SGHTA and FQGNSA. V lost 2 bases and J lost 7, with 9 bases in between. The CDR3 contains 14 residues. The whole variable domain, filled in from reference TRBV7-2 and TRBJ1-6, reads GAGVSQSPSNKVTEKGKDVELRCDPISGHTALYWYRQSLGQGLEFLIYFQGNSAPDKSGLPSDRFSAERTGGSVSTLTIQRTQQEDSAVYLCASSLLGANSPLHFGNGTRLTVT.

The CDR3 region is CASSQDLAGLYGYTF. In DNA form, the CDR3 reads TGTGCCAGCAGCCAAGATCTTGCAGGCCTCTATGGCTACACCTTC. The chain recombines TRBV14 with TRBJ1-2; no clear D gene. Germline V gene data show CDR1 as SGHDN and CDR2 as FVKESK. The V and J ends lost 0 bases and 4 bases respectively, with 12 bases between them. This CDR3 is 15 amino acids long.

This clonotype was recorded once. CDR3 nucleotide sequence: TGTGCCAGCAGCTTAGAAACTAGCGGGAGCTATGAGCAGTTCTTC. It codes for CASSLETSGSYEQFF. The genes are TRBV11-2 and TRBJ2-1, with 11 positions matching TRBD2. This CDR3 spans 15 amino acids. Germline V CDR1 and CDR2: SGHAT, FQNNGV. V was pared by 0 bases and J by 8 bases, with 3 bases of the junction left unmatched.

This sequence joins TRBV6-5 and TRBJ2-1, with TRBD1 identical over 11 bases. Germline CDR1 is MNHEY and CDR2 is SVGAGI. CDR3 size: 15 residues. V was pared by 4 bases and J by 3 bases, with 2 bases of the junction left unmatched. CDR3 bases: TGTGCCAGCAGTTCGGGACAGGGGGGCTACAATGAGCAGTTCTTC. This sequence encodes CASSSGQGGYNEQFF.

The CDR3 sequence is CASSSGTEQYF. CDR3 sequence (DNA): TGCGCCAGCAGTTCAGGTACCGAGCAGTACTTC. The chain combines TRBV10-2 with TRBJ2-7, with D hard to call. CDR1 is WSHSY, CDR2 SAAADI, per germline. V lost 5 bases and J lost 6, with 8 bases in between. This CDR3 comprises 11 residues.

Here the CDR3 reads CASRGAAGGPGEQFF. Here the CDR3 DNA reads TGTGCCAGCAGAGGGGCGGCGGGAGGGCCTGGTGAGCAGTTCTTC. The gene calls are TRBV6-1 and TRBJ2-1; TRBD2 matches 9 bases. Germline CDR1 reads MNHNS; CDR2 reads SASEGT. The J segment lost 9 bases and the V segment lost 6 bases, leaving 12 bases of the junction unmatched. There are 15 residues in the CDR3.

This clonotype counts as large. This sequence joins TRBV10-1 and TRBJ1-2; D may be TRBD1 (6 bases). The germline gives CDR1 WNHNN, CDR2 SYGVQD (reference sequence). The length of the CDR3 is 16 residues. Deletions cut 3 bases from V and 6 bases from J, with 20 bases between. CDR3 region: CASSEGPRGGSDGYTF. The DNA for the CDR3 is TGCGCCAGCAGTGAAGGCCCCAGGGGAGGATCGGATGGCTACACCTTC.

Turning to this clonotype: The CDR3 ends on some other residue instead of the conserved phenylalanine or tryptophan, so this is likely a read error. The limits of the CDR3 on the DNA are not certain, so only TCRdb's listed CDR3 is given. J is TRBJ2-1 and V is TRBV19; no check of the table's D call, TRBD1, against the DNA was made. Germline V gene data show CDR1 as LNHDA and CDR2 as SQIVND (reference sequence). The CDR3 spans 8 residues, counting both ends. CDR3 region: CAYEIIHR.

The chain recombines TRBV7-2 with TRBJ2-1; D gene uncertain. Germline values: CDR1 SGHTA, CDR2 FQGNSA. The CDR3 is 11 residues long. V was trimmed by 4 bases and J by 8 bases, leaving 6 bases between them. The CDR3 spells CASSSDHEQFF. The CDR3 nucleotides read TGTGCCAGCAGCTCCGACCATGAGCAGTTCTTC.

This chain uses TRBV3-1 with TRBJ2-1; 10 nucleotides align to TRBD2. J gave up 2 bases and V 1 base, and 2 bases lay outside the gene matches. The CDR3 is made up of 16 amino acids. Germline V gene data show CDR1 as LGHDT and CDR2 as YNNKEL (reference sequence). CDR3 in amino acids: CASSQALAGPYNEQFF. The CDR3, as DNA: TGTGCCAGCAGCCAAGCACTAGCGGGACCCTACAATGAGCAGTTCTTC.

V and J are TRBV7-8 and TRBJ2-1; D is unresolved. The germline gives CDR1 SGHVS, CDR2 FQNEAQ. The CDR3 has 14 amino acids. The germline V and J ends were trimmed by 1 base and 13 bases, with 17 bases remaining between them. For the CDR3, the DNA is TGTGCCAGCAGCTTAGGACACGGGCAAGAGACCCAGTTCTTC. Amino acid sequence: CASSLGHGQETQFF.

The gene calls are TRBV12-3 or TRBV12-4 and TRBJ2-1; D gene unclear. Judging by the DNA end, TRBJ2-7 fits better; the J call may be wrong. The CDR3 contains 12 residues. Here the CDR3 reads CASSSRVGEQYF. The CDR3 DNA sequence: TGTGCCAGCAGTTCTAGGGTCGGCGAGCAGTACTTC.

This chain joins TRBV6-1 and TRBJ2-7; a weak D match, TRBD2 (5 bases). CDR1 and CDR2 from the germline V gene are MNHNS and SASEGT. V was pared by 3 bases and J by 0 bases, with 12 bases between. This CDR3 spans 15 amino acids. Here the CDR3 DNA reads TGTGCCAGCAGTGATCCGGGGAAGAGCTCCTACGAGCAGTACTTC. Protein: CASSDPGKSSYEQYF.

V usage is TRBV12-3 or TRBV12-4 and J usage is TRBJ2-2, with a possible D match to TRBD2 (5 bases). The CDR3 runs 14 residues. Trimming left V 3 bases short and J 12 bases short, with 17 bases between. CDR3: CASSFRATTGKLFF. In DNA form, the CDR3 reads TGTGCCAGCAGTTTCCGGGCCACCACGGGGAAGCTGTTTTTT.

The chain employs TRBV7-2 and TRBJ2-1, with D maybe TRBD2 (6 bases). CDR3 length: 15 amino acids. V was trimmed by 6 bases and J by 1 base, leaving 13 bases between them. Per germline, CDR1 SGHTA and CDR2 FQGNSA. This CDR3 reads CASRTTGTSYNEQFF. CDR3 in DNA: TGTGCCAGCAGAACAACCGGGACTTCCTACAATGAGCAGTTCTTC.

This clonotype was seen a few times. The chain carries TRBV3-1 and TRBJ2-1; 8 bases match TRBD2. V shed 4 bases and J 9 bases; nucleotides not matched to a gene: 11. CDR3 size: 15 residues. Per the germline V gene, CDR1 is LGHDT and CDR2 is YNNKEL (reference sequence). The CDR3 region is CASSPRAGAGGEQFF. CDR3 coding DNA: TGTGCCAGCAGCCCGAGGGCCGGCGCGGGGGGTGAGCAGTTCTTC.

This sequence joins TRBV7-2 and TRBJ1-5; TRBD1 is a possible D gene (5 bases). Germline V gene lookup returns CDR1 SGHTA and CDR2 FQGNSA. The V and J ends lost 4 bases and 4 bases respectively, with 14 bases between them. This CDR3 contains 15 residues. CDR3 loop: CASSSAGLGNQPQHF. CDR3 bases: TGTGCCAGCAGCTCAGCAGGGCTTGGTAATCAGCCCCAGCATTTT. The full variable domain, its missing parts supplied by reference TRBV7-2 and TRBJ1-5, is GAGVSQSPSNKVTEKGKDVELRCDPISGHTALYWYRQSLGQGLEFLIYFQGNSAPDKSGLPSDRFSAERTGGSVSTLTIQRTQQEDSAVYLCASSSAGLGNQPQHFGDGTRLSIL.

With regard to this clonotype: In this CDR3 the conserved last residue, phenylalanine or tryptophan, is missing, so a read error is likely. The DNA is omitted, as the CDR3 cannot be located on it reliably, and the CDR3 follows TCRdb's listing. This chain links TRBV6-1 with TRBJ2-5; the D call TRBD1 from the table was never checked on the DNA. 13 amino acids form the CDR3, both terminal residues included. Germline CDR1 reads MNHNS; CDR2 reads SASEGT. CDR3 protein: CASSEATRQGHSI.

The chain links TRBV10-3 to TRBJ2-2; TRBD2 might be the D (6 bases). The CDR3 runs 13 residues. Germline values: CDR1 ENHRY, CDR2 SYGVKD. CDR3 region: CDTREANTGELFF. In nucleotides, the CDR3 is TGTGACACCAGGGAGGCGAACACCGGGGAGCTGTTTTTT.

The chain has TRBV7-3 and TRBJ2-5; maybe TRBD1 (5 bases). CDR1 and CDR2 from the germline V gene are SGHTA and FQGTGA. Between the trimmed V and J ends, which lost 1 base and 7 bases, there was a span of 10 bases. This CDR3 is 13 amino acids long. DNA for the CDR3: TGTGCCAGCAGCTTAAACTCGCAGGGGACCCAGTACTTC. It yields the protein CASSLNSQGTQYF.

V and J are TRBV6-1 and TRBJ1-2; D might be TRBD1 (6 bases). Germline V gene sequence: CDR1 MNHNS, CDR2 SASEGT. Trimming removed 1 base from V and 4 bases from J, with 10 bases in between. The CDR3 consists of 14 residues. The DNA for the CDR3 is TGTGCCAGCAGTGAAGTAGGGGGAGGCTATGGCTACACCTTC. Its protein is CASSEVGGGYGYTF.

By sample share, this clonotype is large. The chain couples TRBV25-1 to TRBJ2-3; D possibly matches TRBD1 or TRBD2 (5 bases each). V was trimmed by 7 bases and J by 2 bases, leaving 19 bases between them. The CDR3 is 16 residues long. CDR1 and CDR2 from the germline V gene are MGHDK and SYGVNS. The CDR3 nucleotides are TGTGCCAGCACCCCGGGACCCCAAGCAGCCACAGATACGCAGTATTTT. Protein sequence: CASTPGPQAATDTQYF.

The V and J genes are TRBV6-4 and TRBJ2-1; weak D call: TRBD2 (5 bases). The DNA end lines up better with TRBJ2-7; the J call may be wrong. Germline V gene sequence: CDR1 MRHNA, CDR2 SNTAGT. There are 15 residues in the CDR3. The DNA for the CDR3 is TGTGCCAGCAGTGACACACATAGCGTCTACAATGAGCAGTACTTC. It is translated as CASSDTHSVYNEQYF.